The clone carrying this T cell receptor (beta chain) appeared once. The data were obtained in a study of shared T cell receptors in the human thymus. The V gene lost 2 bases and the J gene lost 8 bases, with 18 bases spanning the gap. In germline, CDR1 is LGHNA, CDR2 YSLEER. The CDR3 loop spans 15 amino acids. Produced via immunoSEQ multiplex PCR; TCRdb's table is partial and in-frame only. Of approximately 760,000 clones listed, 70% to 90% were seen once; the top ten hold approximately 0.01%. This sample also belongs to another study, concerning human thymus T cells. From that paper: The donors were infants in Finland with congenital heart defects, otherwise immunologically healthy. The source of the thymus tissue was resections taken during corrective heart surgery. Related research described thymic repertoires that were highly overlapping among unrelated individuals.

This clonotype was sampled from a girl in the first two years of life with a congenital heart defect. Sequencing was done on a sample of thymocytes. The gene calls are TRBV4-3 and TRBJ1-2; D is possibly TRBD1 (5 bases). The CDR3: CASSQRGRGNLGYTF. As DNA, the CDR3 is TGCGCCAGCAGCCAACGCGGCCGGGGGAATCTGGGCTACACCTTC.